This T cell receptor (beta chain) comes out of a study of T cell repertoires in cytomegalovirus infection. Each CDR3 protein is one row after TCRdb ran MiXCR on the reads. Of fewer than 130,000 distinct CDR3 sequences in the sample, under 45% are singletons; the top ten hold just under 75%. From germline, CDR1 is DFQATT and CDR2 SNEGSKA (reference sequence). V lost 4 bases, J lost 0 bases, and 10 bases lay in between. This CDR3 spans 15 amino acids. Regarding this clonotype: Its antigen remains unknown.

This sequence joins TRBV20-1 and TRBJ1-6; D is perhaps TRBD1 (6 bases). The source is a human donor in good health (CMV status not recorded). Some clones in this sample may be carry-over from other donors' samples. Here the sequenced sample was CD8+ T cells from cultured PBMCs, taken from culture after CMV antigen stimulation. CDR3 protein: CSATGTSSYNSPLHF. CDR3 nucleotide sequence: TGCAGTGCTACCGGGACAAGCTCCTATAATTCACCCCTCCACTTT.